What follows describes a single T cell receptor beta chain. This clone was recorded a few times. What antigen it recognizes has not been identified. It has no much larger one-base neighbor in the sample; base qualities were not kept. Receptors were amplified or captured by the immunoSEQ multiplex PCR assay. Deep sequencing of rearranged TCR beta loci, alongside multiparametric flow cytometry, was used to profile T cell repertoires. Drawn from immuneACCESS, this table holds only the in-frame rearrangements with V and J called that TCRdb kept. Clones are partly lost; checked studies trace under half to an unresolved V gene and leave the rest unexplained. The sample table records 75,000 to 90,000 clones; about four fifths of these occur just once. Jointly, the top ten make up more than 1.2% of the sample. CDR1 and CDR2 (MNHEY, SVGAGI) derive from the germline V gene. V was cut back by 6 bases and J by 6 bases, leaving a gap of 12 bases between them. Counted from cysteine to phenylalanine, this CDR3 has 13 amino acids. Only CDR3 DNA is held: 39 bases, read in frame from base 1.

The sample belongs to a study of lymphopenia after photon versus proton radiotherapy (dated by TCRdb to the late 2010s). In the study overall: Photon and proton radiation therapy were compared by the study for their immunological effects in patients with gastrointestinal tumors who developed high-grade lymphopenia. The 20 patients in the cohort had gastrointestinal tumors, were treated with either photon or proton therapy, and subsequently developed lymphopenia. The study was designed to characterize how the impact on the immune system differs between the two radiation modalities.

On the study overall, not on this receptor specifically: Proton-treated patients stayed relatively stable during treatment, while photon-treated patients lost naive T cells and TCR diversity and gained effector/memory populations. The survival association was examined only in patients who died, and the authors described better survival with proton therapy as a possibility, not as a demonstrated result. Once the lymphocyte count had reached its nadir, the repertoires of photon-treated patients showed oligoclonal expansion, particularly of CD8+ Temra cells, and this expansion drove the decline in diversity. Across the cohort, an inverse correlation was found between a larger post-nadir drop in TCR diversity and overall survival time among patients who died.

The sample here was peripheral blood, taken from a patient treated with proton-based radiotherapy. The TCR comes from a man in his sixties with pancreatic cancer. The chain joins TRBV6-5 to TRBJ1-5; the D segment could be TRBD1, given 6 matching bases. At the DNA level, the sequence is TGTGCCAGCAGGGGGGGCTTGAGTCAGCCCCAGCATTTT. This sequence encodes CASRGGLSQPQHF.